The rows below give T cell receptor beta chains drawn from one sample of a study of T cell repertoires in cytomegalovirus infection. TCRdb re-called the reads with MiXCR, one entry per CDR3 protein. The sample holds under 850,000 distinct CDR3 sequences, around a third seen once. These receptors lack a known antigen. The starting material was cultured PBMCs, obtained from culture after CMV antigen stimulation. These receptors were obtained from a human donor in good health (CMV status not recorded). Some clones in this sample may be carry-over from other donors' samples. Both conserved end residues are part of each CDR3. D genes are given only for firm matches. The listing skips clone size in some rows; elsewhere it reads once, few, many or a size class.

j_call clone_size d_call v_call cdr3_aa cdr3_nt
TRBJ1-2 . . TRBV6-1 CASRLPGSLGYTF TGTGCCAGCAGGTTGCCGGGGTCATTGGGCTACACCTTC
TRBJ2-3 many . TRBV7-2 CASSAQGGTSTDTQYF TGTGCCAGCAGCGCGCAGGGGGGTACTAGCACAGATACGCAGTATTTT
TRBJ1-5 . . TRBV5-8 CASSFMLVSNQPQHF TGTGCCAGCAGCTTCATGTTGGTTTCCAATCAGCCCCAGCATTTT
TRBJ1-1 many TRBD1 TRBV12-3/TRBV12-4 CASSLRGQVTEAFF TGTGCCAGCAGTTTAAGGGGGCAGGTCACTGAAGCTTTCTTT
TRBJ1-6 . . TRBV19 CASSLPENSPLHF TGTGCCAGTAGTCTCCCGGAGAATTCACCCCTCCACTTT
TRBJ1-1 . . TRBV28 CASKGGRLRKAFF TGTGCCAGCAAGGGTGGCAGACTCAGAAAGGCTTTCTTT
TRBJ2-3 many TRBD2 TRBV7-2 CASSLWRGGRTDTQYF TGTGCCAGCAGCTTATGGCGGGGGGGCCGCACAGATACGCAGTATTTT
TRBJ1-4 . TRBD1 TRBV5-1 CASSGQGGEEKLFF TGCGCCAGCAGCGGACAGGGGGGAGAAGAAAAACTGTTTTTT
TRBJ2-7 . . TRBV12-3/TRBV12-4 CASSFKGHISYEQYF TGTGCCAGCAGTTTTAAAGGACATATCTCCTACGAGCAGTACTTC
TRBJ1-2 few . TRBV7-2 CASSPGSANYGYTF TGTGCCAGCAGCCCGGGGTCAGCTAACTATGGCTACACCTTC
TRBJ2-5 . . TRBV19 CASSRDWWETQYF TGTGCCAGTAGTAGGGACTGGTGGGAGACCCAGTACTTC
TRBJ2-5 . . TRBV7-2 CASSLGPGFKETQYF TGTGCCAGCAGCTTAGGACCAGGGTTCAAAGAGACCCAGTACTTC
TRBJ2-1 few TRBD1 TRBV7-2 CASSGTGGWNEQFF TGTGCCAGTAGTGGGACAGGGGGCTGGAATGAGCAGTTCTTC
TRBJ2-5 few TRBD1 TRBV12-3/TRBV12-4 CASSSRDRSRETQYF TGTGCCAGCAGTTCCAGGGACAGATCACGTGAGACCCAGTACTTC
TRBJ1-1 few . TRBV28 CASRPKKGGVSTEAFF TGTGCCAGCAGACCAAAGAAGGGTGGGGTATCCACTGAAGCTTTCTTT
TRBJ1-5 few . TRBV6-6 CASSWVAGQPQHF TGTGCCAGCAGTTGGGTGGCAGGTCAGCCCCAGCATTTT
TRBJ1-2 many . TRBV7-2 CASSRGVRGYTF TGTGCCAGCAGCCGGGGGGTGCGAGGCTACACCTTC
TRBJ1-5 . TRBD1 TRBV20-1 CSATGGANQPQHF TGCAGTGCTACAGGGGGCGCGAATCAGCCCCAGCATTTT
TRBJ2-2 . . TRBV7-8 CASSSSGPGSGELFF TGTGCCAGCAGCTCAAGTGGGCCGGGGAGCGGGGAGCTGTTTTTT
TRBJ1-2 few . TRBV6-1 CASTWERNYGYTF TGTGCCAGCACCTGGGAGCGCAACTATGGCTACACCTTC
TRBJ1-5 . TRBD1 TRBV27 CASSLLYRGPNQPQHF TGTGCCAGCAGTCTTCTCTACAGGGGCCCCAATCAGCCCCAGCATTTT
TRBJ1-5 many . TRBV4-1 CASSPDGRQPQHF TGCGCCAGCAGCCCCGATGGACGTCAGCCCCAGCATTTT
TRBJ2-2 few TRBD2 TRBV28 CASSPRGGGREELFF TGTGCCAGCAGTCCTCGCGGGGGGGGCAGAGAGGAGCTGTTTTTT
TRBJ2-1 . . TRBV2 CASIGPGYNEQFF TGTGCCAGCATCGGACCGGGCTACAATGAGCAGTTCTTC
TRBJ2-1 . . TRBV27 CASSSPRGDTYNEQFF TGTGCCAGCAGTTCCCCTCGAGGGGACACCTACAATGAGCAGTTCTTC
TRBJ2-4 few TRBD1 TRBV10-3 CAIGDREKNIQYF TGTGCCATCGGGGACAGGGAAAAAAACATTCAGTACTTC
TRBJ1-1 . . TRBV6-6 CASNTGRGNTEAFF TGTGCCAGCAATACGGGGAGGGGTAACACTGAAGCTTTCTTT
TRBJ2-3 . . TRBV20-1 CSAAGLRDTQYF TGCAGTGCGGCGGGGCTACGGGATACGCAGTATTTT
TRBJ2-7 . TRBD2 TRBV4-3 CASSQDYDRDGRAYEQYF TGCGCCAGCAGCCAAGATTATGACCGCGACGGGAGGGCCTACGAGCAGTACTTC
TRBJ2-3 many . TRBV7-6 CASSLSGGKDTQYF TGTGCCAGCAGCTTATCAGGGGGGAAAGATACGCAGTATTTT
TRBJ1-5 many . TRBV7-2 CASSLGAGHVNQPQHF TGTGCCAGCAGCTTGGGGGCGGGACATGTCAATCAGCCCCAGCATTTT
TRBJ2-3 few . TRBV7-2 CASSLRAGSTGDTQYF TGTGCCAGCAGCTTACGAGCGGGTTCCACCGGGGATACGCAGTATTTT
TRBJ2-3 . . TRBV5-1 CASSSRDLRLSDTQYF TGCGCCAGCAGCTCCCGGGACCTGAGGTTATCAGATACGCAGTATTTT
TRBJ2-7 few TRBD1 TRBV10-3 CAIRGQGRLYEQYF TGTGCCATCAGAGGACAGGGGAGGCTATACGAGCAGTACTTC
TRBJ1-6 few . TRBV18 CASSPSIKGSYNSPLHF TGTGCCAGCTCACCCTCCATCAAGGGCTCCTATAATTCACCCCTCCACTTT
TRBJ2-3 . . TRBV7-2 CASSPGLRGDTQYF TGTGCCAGCAGCCCGGGACTGAGAGGAGATACGCAGTATTTT
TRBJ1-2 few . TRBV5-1 CASSLSGPPNYGYTF TGCGCCAGCAGCTTGTCCGGGCCGCCTAACTATGGCTACACCTTC
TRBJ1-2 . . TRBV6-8 CASKGTINYGYTF TGTGCCAGCAAGGGGACTATTAACTATGGCTACACCTTC
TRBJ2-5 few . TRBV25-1 CASTPGTQETQYF TGTGCCAGCACCCCGGGGACACAAGAGACCCAGTACTTC
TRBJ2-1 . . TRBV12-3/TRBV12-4 CASSLGSGLARNEQFF TGTGCCAGCAGTTTAGGGAGCGGGCTAGCTCGGAATGAGCAGTTCTTC
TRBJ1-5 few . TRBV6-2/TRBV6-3 CASSYATGLPHECKPQHF TGTGCCAGCAGTTACGCCACAGGGTTGCCGCATGAGTGTAAGCCCCAGCATTTT
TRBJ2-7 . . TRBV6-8 CASSYGPSEVYEQYF TGTGCCAGCAGTTACGGCCCAAGCGAAGTCTACGAGCAGTACTTC
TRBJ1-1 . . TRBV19 CVSGFQVYTEAFF TGTGTCAGTGGATTTCAGGTTTACACTGAAGCTTTCTTT
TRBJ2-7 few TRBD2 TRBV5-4 CASSITSGRVGEQYF TGTGCCAGCAGTATTACTAGCGGGAGAGTGGGCGAGCAGTACTTC
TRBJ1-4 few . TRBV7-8 CASSQGPVGTNEKLFF TGTGCCAGCAGCCAGGGTCCAGTTGGTACTAATGAAAAACTGTTTTTT
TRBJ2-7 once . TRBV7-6 CATRGTPGAYEQYF TGTGCCACAAGAGGGACACCGGGGGCCTACGAGCAGTACTTC
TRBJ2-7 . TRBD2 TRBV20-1 CSARDRTSGGASEQYF TGCAGTGCTAGAGACCGGACTAGCGGGGGGGCGAGTGAGCAGTACTTC